This entry lists 18 T cell receptor beta chains sequenced from one sample in a study of control samples from healthy donors and cancer patients. Only in-frame clones appear in the TCRdb table, and some are missing; sequencing was by immunoSEQ multiplex PCR. The sample records over 100,000 clones, roughly nine tenths being singletons. The sequencing input was blood. These receptors came from a human donor in good health. The donor label of this sample is uncertain.

The chain has TRBV11-3 and TRBJ2-3; D may be TRBD1 (5 bases). CDR1 and CDR2 from the germline V gene are SGHNT and YENEEA. V was cut by 5 bases and J by 1 base, with 16 bases left in between. The CDR3 has 16 residues. The CDR3 reads CASSPAGGAGTDTQYF. The CDR3, as DNA: TGTGCCAGCAGCCCCGCAGGTGGGGCGGGCACAGATACGCAGTATTTT.

This clone was seen a single time. V is TRBV19 and J is TRBJ1-1; the match to TRBD1 covers 9 bases. Looked up from germline, CDR1 is LNHDA and CDR2 is SQIVND (reference sequence). Unmatched junction bases numbered 10, after V lost 10 bases and J lost 4 bases. The CDR3 spans 14 residues. CDR3 nucleotide sequence: TGTGCCACCCTAGGGACAGGGATAAGCACTGAAGCTTTCTTT. It encodes CATLGTGISTEAFF.

This rearrangement joins TRBV28 to TRBJ2-3, with D hard to call. In germline, CDR1 is MDHEN, CDR2 SYDVKM. V was shortened by 9 bases and J by 3 bases, with 10 bases between the two germline ends. The CDR3 is made up of 12 amino acids. The DNA for the CDR3 is TGTGCCAGTGAGACGGAAACAGATACGCAGTATTTT. Translating gives CASETETDTQYF. The variable domain in full, completed from reference TRBV28 and TRBJ2-3, reads DVKVTQSSRYLVKRTGEKVFLECVQDMDHENMFWYRQDPGLGLRLIYFSYDVKMKEKGDIPEGYSVSREKKERFSLILESASTNQTSMYLCASETETDTQYFGPGTRLTVL.

The V call is TRBV19, the J call TRBJ2-1; TRBD2 matches 8 bases. CDR1 and CDR2 from the germline V gene are LNHDA and SQIVND (reference sequence). The length of the CDR3 is 14 residues. The V and J ends lost 0 bases and 9 bases, in that order; junction bases with no gene match: 4. DNA for the CDR3: TGTGCCAGTAGTATAGAATTAGCGGGGATTGAGCAGTTCTTC. Translated: CASSIELAGIEQFF.

The chain employs TRBV24-1 and TRBJ2-7; no clear D gene. CDR3 length: 11 amino acids. Germline CDR1 and CDR2: KGHDR and SFDVKD. The ends were cut back, 3 bases at V and 3 bases at J, with 2 bases in the middle. The chain's CDR3 is CATSDLYEQYF. The CDR3, as DNA: TGTGCCACCAGTGATCTCTACGAGCAGTACTTC.

The V call is TRBV5-1, the J call TRBJ1-2, with D unclear. V gave up 3 bases and J gave up 13 bases, with 16 bases separating them. The CDR3 covers 12 residues. The germline V gene encodes CDR1 SGHRS and CDR2 YFSETQ. The CDR3 sequence: CASSSDLHPVTF. The CDR3 DNA sequence: TGCGCCAGCAGCTCAGATTTACACCCCGTCACCTTC.

The chain recombines TRBV3-1 (or the pseudogene TRBV3-2) with TRBJ1-2, with D possibly matching TRBD1 (5 bases). The CDR3 totals 19 residues. V lost 2 bases and J lost 0, with 22 bases in between. Germline assignment: CDR1 LGHDT and CDR2 YNNKEL (reference sequence). The CDR3 spells CASSQRFARGAPANYGYTF. The CDR3 DNA sequence: TGTGCCAGCAGCCAACGCTTTGCCAGAGGGGCTCCAGCTAACTATGGCTACACCTTC.

The rearrangement joins TRBV4-2 to TRBJ2-7, with 9 bases that match TRBD1. V lost 2 bases and J lost 2; bases outside the gene matches: 10. CDR1 and CDR2 from the germline V gene are LGHNA and YNFKEQ. The CDR3 is 17 amino acids. The CDR3 sequence is CASSQTGGGLNPYEQYF. The CDR3, as DNA: TGTGCCAGCAGCCAAACAGGGGGCGGGCTGAACCCCTACGAGCAGTACTTC.

The chain recombines TRBV5-1 with TRBJ2-1; weak D call: TRBD2 (6 bases). Looked up from germline, CDR1 is SGHRS and CDR2 is YFSETQ. The V end lost 5 bases, the J end lost 5 bases, and 8 bases lay between the germline ends. The CDR3 has 12 residues. The CDR3 DNA reads TGCGCCAGCAGGGGGGGTCACAATGAGCAGTTCTTC. Translated, it gives CASRGGHNEQFF. The variable domain in full, completed from reference TRBV5-1 and TRBJ2-1, reads KAGVTQTPRYLIKTRGQQVTLSCSPISGHRSVSWYQQTPGQGLQFLFEYFSETQRNKGNFPGRFSGRQFSNSRSEMNVSTLELGDSALYLCASRGGHNEQFFGPGTRLTVL.

J is TRBJ2-3 and V is TRBV3-1 (or the pseudogene TRBV3-2), with 8 bases fitting TRBD2. Losses at the gene ends were 3 bases for V and 2 bases for J; bases not matched to a gene: 4. CDR3 length: 15 residues. Germline CDR1 reads LGHDT; CDR2 reads YNNKEL (reference sequence). DNA of the CDR3: TGTGCCAGCAGCCAGGGTAGCGGGGTCACAGATACGCAGTATTTT. This gives the protein CASSQGSGVTDTQYF.

The J gene is TRBJ1-6, the V gene TRBV19; D is unresolved. The CDR3 runs 15 residues. The V end lost 4 bases, the J end lost 8 bases, and 15 bases lay between the germline ends. The germline gives CDR1 LNHDA, CDR2 SQIVND (reference sequence). This CDR3 is CASSTRRAGDSPLHF. The DNA for the CDR3 is TGTGCCAGTAGTACCCGGAGAGCCGGGGATTCACCCCTCCACTTT.

The chain recombines TRBV7-9 with TRBJ1-1; 9 positions agree with TRBD1. The J segment lost 5 bases and the V segment lost 6 bases, leaving 10 bases of the junction unmatched. The CDR3 has 15 amino acids. Germline CDR1 and CDR2: SEHNR and FQNEAQ (reference sequence). The CDR3 here is CASRYTGGGGTEAFF. CDR3 DNA: TGTGCCAGCAGATATACAGGGGGCGGAGGGACTGAAGCTTTCTTT.

The chain combines TRBV25-1 with TRBJ2-5; 8 positions agree with TRBD1. Germline trimming cut 0 bases from V and 5 bases from J; bases unmatched to any gene: 8. The CDR3 extends over 16 amino acids. CDR1 and CDR2 (germline): MGHDK, SYGVNS. CDR3 loop: CASSEYKGTGGETQYF. CDR3 sequence (DNA): TGTGCCAGCAGTGAATATAAGGGGACAGGAGGGGAGACCCAGTACTTC. The full variable domain, with the rest looked up from reference TRBV25-1 and TRBJ2-5, is EADIYQTPRYLVIGTGKKITLECSQTMGHDKMYWYQQDPGMELHLIHYSYGVNSTEKGDLSSESTVSRIRTEHFPLTLESARPSHTSQYLCASSEYKGTGGETQYFGPGTRLLVL.

This chain uses TRBV21-1 with TRBJ1-5. TRBV21-1 has pseudogene status. The length of the CDR3 is 17 residues. The DNA for the CDR3 is TGTGCCAGCAGAATGGACGGTGAAGGTGCTAGCAATCAGCCCCAGCATTTT. Protein: CASRMDGEGASNQPQHF.

This chain joins TRBV24-1 and TRBJ1-2; D is undetermined. Looked up from germline, CDR1 is KGHDR and CDR2 is SFDVKD. The CDR3 is 13 residues long. V lost 8 bases to trimming and J lost 0 bases, with 9 bases between them. The CDR3 DNA reads TGTGCCACCATGGACGGAACTAACTATGGCTACACCTTC. This encodes CATMDGTNYGYTF.

The V call is TRBV6-5, the J call TRBJ1-1, with 7 nucleotides matching TRBD1. Germline V gene data show CDR1 as MNHEY and CDR2 as SVGAGI. This CDR3 region has 13 residues. V trimming: 4 bases; J trimming: 6 bases; junction bases outside the gene matches: 5. The CDR3 nucleotides are TGTGCCAGCAGTTTAGACAGGGCGGCTGAAGCTTTCTTT. It specifies CASSLDRAAEAFF.

The rearrangement joins TRBV12-3 or TRBV12-4 to TRBJ2-7; a possible D gene is TRBD1 (5 bases). This CDR3 has 13 residues. V lost 9 bases and J lost 5, with 17 bases in between. The CDR3 region is CASSRQSQNEQYF. The CDR3, as DNA: TGTGCCAGTTCTCGACAGTCTCAAAACGAGCAGTACTTC.

Comment on this clone: The same CDR3 is also encoded by other DNA sequences in this sample. V is TRBV19 and J is TRBJ2-3; 8 nucleotides align to TRBD2. This CDR3 has 14 amino acids. The junction had 3 bases not matched to a gene; V was cut back by 3 bases and J by 4 bases. Per the germline V gene, CDR1 is LNHDA and CDR2 is SQIVND (reference sequence). The chain's CDR3 is CASSIGGGADTQYF. For the CDR3, the DNA is TGTGCCAGTAGTATCGGGGGGGGCGCAGATACGCAGTATTTT.